Below, 27 T cell receptor beta chains from the same sample are listed, as sequenced in a study of neurological immune-mediated disorders. A single record per CDR3 protein comes from TCRdb applying MiXCR to the 5' RACE reads. The table has around 70,000 distinct CDR3 sequences, 5.2% seen once; the top ten hold around 2.8%. The sequencing sample was made of PBMCs. The receptors shown here come from a woman aged 25-40 years with multiple sclerosis.

This clonotype was recorded at least ten times. The chain employs TRBV7-2 and TRBJ2-2; 12 nucleotides agree with TRBD2. The CDR3 sequence is 17 residues long. CDR1 is SGHTA, CDR2 FQGNSA, per germline. Trimming at V came to 1 base and at J to 6 bases, leaving 6 bases not matched to a gene. CDR3 coding DNA: TGTGCCAGCAGCTTAGGCAGGACTAGCGGGGACTCCGGGGAGCTGTTTTTT. Protein: CASSLGRTSGDSGELFF.

V gene TRBV28 combines with J gene TRBJ1-1; D remains unclear. This CDR3 is 13 amino acids long. In germline, CDR1 is MDHEN, CDR2 SYDVKM. Trimming took off 6 bases at V and 4 bases at J, with 12 bases between the two ends. CDR3 bases: TGTGCCAGCAGAAAAGGTGGGCGCACTGAAGCTTTCTTT. It specifies CASRKGGRTEAFF.

This clonotype showed up just a few times. Compared with germline, one end of the junction differs, possibly owing to a read error. This chain links TRBV28 with TRBJ1-5, with 9 bases matching TRBD1. This CDR3 is 14 amino acids long. The germline V gene has CDR1 MDHEN and CDR2 SYDVKM. CDR3 sequence reads: CASSLLGQGKPQNF. In DNA, the CDR3 is TGTGCCAGCAGTTTATTGGGACAGGGCAAGCCCCAGAATTTT.

This clonotype has more than one count but fewer than ten. Just one base apart from a much larger clone, this may be a read error. CDR3 sequence (DNA): TGTGCCAGCAGCCGCCTGACGACAGATACGCAGTATTTT. Its protein product is CASSRLTTDTQYF. This rearrangement joins TRBV5-5 to TRBJ2-3; D uncertain. Germline V gives CDR1 SGHKS, CDR2 YYEKEE (reference sequence). Trimming took 4 bases from V and 3 from J, leaving 9 bases between them. The CDR3 has 13 amino acids. The whole variable domain, filled in from reference TRBV5-5 and TRBJ2-3, reads DAGVTQSPTHLIKTRGQQVTLRCSPISGHKSVSWYQQVLGQGPQFIFQYYEKEERGRGNFPDRFSARQFPNYSSELNVNALLLGDSALYLCASSRLTTDTQYFGPGTRLTVL.

In this sample, this clonotype turned up a few times. The genes are TRBV6-6 and TRBJ2-5, with 7 bases identical to TRBD1. V dropped 8 bases and J dropped 5; count of bases not matched to a gene: 11. The germline gives CDR1 MNHNY, CDR2 SVGAGI (reference sequence). This CDR3 has 14 amino acids. CDR3 coding DNA: TGTGCCAGCGGGTTACAGGGGTCGGGGGAGACCCAGTACTTC. It codes for CASGLQGSGETQYF.

This clonotype was counted only a few times. V and J are TRBV5-6 and TRBJ2-3, with 8 positions matching TRBD1. V shed 0 bases, J shed 2 bases, and the junction held 2 bases outside the gene matches. CDR1 is SGHDT and CDR2 is YYEEEE in the germline V gene. The CDR3 is 15 residues long. Written as DNA, the CDR3 is TGTGCCAGCAGCTTGGACAGGGGGGTCACAGATACGCAGTATTTT. Amino acids: CASSLDRGVTDTQYF.

This clonotype was recorded at least ten times. The CDR3 DNA reads as TGTGCCACCCTCGATCCCGGGGTAACGAGCACTGAAGCTTTCTTT. Translated: CATLDPGVTSTEAFF. The chain has TRBV15 and TRBJ1-1; D is uncertain. The germline gives CDR1 LNHNV, CDR2 YYDKDF (reference sequence). Trimming shortened V by 8 bases and J by 4 bases, and 20 bases separated the two germline ends. The CDR3 contains 15 residues.

This clonotype was recorded many times. This chain uses TRBV20-1 with TRBJ2-5; D gene uncertain. V was trimmed by 7 bases and J by 2 bases, leaving 11 bases between them. Germline CDR1 reads DFQATT; CDR2 reads SNEGSKA (reference sequence). CDR3 length equals 12 residues. In nucleotides, the CDR3 is TGCAGTGGAACGGGCCTTCAAGAGACCCAGTACTTC. This encodes CSGTGLQETQYF.

At least ten counts were recorded for this clonotype. The rearrangement uses TRBV28 and TRBJ1-1; 7 bases match TRBD1. Looked up from germline, CDR1 is MDHEN and CDR2 is SYDVKM. Trimming took 6 bases from V and 1 from J; bases not matched to a gene: 5. The CDR3 runs 14 residues. The CDR3: CASSWGQQNTEAFF. The CDR3 nucleotides are TGTGCCAGCAGCTGGGGACAGCAGAACACTGAAGCTTTCTTT. Full variable domain (remainder filled in from reference TRBV28 and TRBJ1-1): DVKVTQSSRYLVKRTGEKVFLECVQDMDHENMFWYRQDPGLGLRLIYFSYDVKMKEKGDIPEGYSVSREKKERFSLILESASTNQTSMYLCASSWGQQNTEAFFGQGTRLTVV.

At least ten counts were recorded for this clonotype. The DNA for the CDR3 is TGTGCCAGCAGTGAAGAAGGACTAGCGGGGTCCCCCAATGAGCAGTTCTTC. Residues: CASSEEGLAGSPNEQFF. This rearrangement joins TRBV6-4 to TRBJ2-1; 12 bases agree with TRBD2. The V gene end was trimmed by 3 bases and the J gene end by 6 bases; junction bases not matched to a gene: 9. The CDR3 spans 17 residues. The germline V gene encodes CDR1 MRHNA and CDR2 SNTAGT.

In its sample, this clonotype was seen many times. V and J are TRBV28 and TRBJ1-2; D is unresolved. In germline, CDR1 is MDHEN, CDR2 SYDVKM. This CDR3 has 14 residues. V dropped 5 bases and J dropped 3 bases, with 13 bases sitting between them. In DNA, the CDR3 is TGTGCCAGCAGTCTCCTTTTGGGCGACTATGGCTACACCTTC. It encodes CASSLLLGDYGYTF.

This clonotype was observed many times. The genes are TRBV2 and TRBJ1-5; tentatively, D is TRBD1 (5 bases). CDR1 is SNHLY and CDR2 is FYNNEI in the germline V gene. V was cut by 6 bases and J by 0 bases, with 6 bases left in between. The CDR3 is 13 residues long. CDR3 sequence: CASRGDSNQPQHF. The CDR3 DNA reads as TGTGCCAGCAGGGGGGATAGCAATCAGCCCCAGCATTTT.

This clonotype occurred a few times. This sequence joins TRBV5-1 and TRBJ2-2; 9 positions agree with TRBD2. V shed 4 bases, J shed 1 base, and the junction held 5 bases outside the gene matches. Germline V gene sequence: CDR1 SGHRS, CDR2 YFSETQ. The CDR3 is 16 amino acids. CDR3 in DNA: TGCGCCAGCAGCGGAGCGGGGGGCCTGAACACCGGGGAGCTGTTTTTT. This gives the protein CASSGAGGLNTGELFF.

This clonotype came up a few times. The chain recombines TRBV30 with TRBJ2-2; no clear D. V gave up 1 base and J gave up 12 bases, with 18 bases separating them. Germline CDR1 reads GTSNPN; CDR2 reads SVGIG (reference sequence). The CDR3 extends over 14 amino acids. CDR3 loop: CAWSAIMRRGQLFF. DNA for the CDR3: TGTGCCTGGAGTGCAATAATGAGACGAGGACAGCTGTTTTTT. Full variable domain (outside the CDR3, taken from reference TRBV30 and TRBJ2-2): SQTIHQWPATLVQPVGSPLSLECTVEGTSNPNLYWYRQAAGRGLQLLFYSVGIGQISSEVPQNLSASRPQDRQFILSSKKLLLSDSGFYLCAWSAIMRRGQLFFGEGSRLTVL.

The rearrangement uses TRBV7-2 and TRBJ2-3; 9 bases map to TRBD2. This CDR3 has 15 amino acids. The germline CDR1 and CDR2 sequences are SGHTA and FQGNSA. J lost 4 bases, V lost 2 bases, and 4 bases had no gene match. The CDR3 sequence: CASSLRRGGADTQYF. CDR3 in DNA: TGTGCCAGCAGCTTACGGCGGGGGGGCGCAGATACGCAGTATTTT.

This clonotype was detected ten times or more. A junction boundary mismatches the germline segment, possibly from a read error. The chain combines TRBV10-3 with TRBJ1-6; D is undetermined. CDR3 length: 14 residues. In germline, CDR1 is ENHRY, CDR2 SYGVKD. CDR3: CAIAIGLEGSPLNF. Written as DNA, the CDR3 is TGTGCCATTGCTATAGGACTTGAGGGTTCACCCCTCAACTTT.

This clonotype was observed many times. The chain joins TRBV10-2 to TRBJ2-1; 11 positions agree with TRBD2. Losses at the gene ends were 3 bases for V and 8 bases for J; bases not matched to a gene: 9. CDR1 is WSHSY and CDR2 is SAAADI in the germline V gene. The CDR3 has 16 residues. CDR3 loop: CASSDLLAGVGDEQFF. The CDR3, as DNA: TGCGCCAGCAGTGACCTACTAGCGGGGGTTGGTGATGAGCAGTTCTTC.

This clonotype was seen at least ten times. The CDR3 protein is CASRRGARGYTF. Here the CDR3 DNA reads TGTGCCAGTAGGAGGGGGGCGCGAGGCTACACCTTC. V usage is TRBV28 and J usage is TRBJ1-2; TRBD1 might be the D (6 bases). The CDR3 runs 12 residues. Germline lookup yields CDR1 MDHEN and CDR2 SYDVKM. Between the trimmed V and J ends, which lost 9 bases and 8 bases, there was a span of 16 bases.

This clonotype was observed many times. The rearrangement links TRBV20-1 to TRBJ2-7, with D perhaps TRBD2 (6 bases). Germline lookup yields CDR1 DFQATT and CDR2 SNEGSKA (reference sequence). Trimming cost V 4 bases and J 3 bases, with 16 bases left between them. This CDR3 region has 14 residues. The CDR3 region has the DNA TGCAGTGCTAACCAACGGGACTTAGACTACGAGCAGTACTTC. Translated: CSANQRDLDYEQYF.

The sample holds many counts of this clonotype. The chain uses TRBV4-2 and TRBJ2-7, with 7 bases fitting TRBD2. Germline V gives CDR1 LGHNA, CDR2 YNFKEQ. This CDR3 contains 15 residues. The junction had 6 bases not matched to a gene; V was cut back by 1 base and J by 3 bases. CDR3 protein: CASSQAAGESYEQYF. As DNA, the CDR3 is TGTGCCAGCAGCCAAGCGGCGGGGGAGAGCTACGAGCAGTACTTC.

Only a few counts were recorded for this clonotype. The rearrangement links TRBV6-5 to TRBJ2-1; a weak D match, TRBD1 (6 bases). Germline lookup yields CDR1 MNHEY and CDR2 SVGAGI. CDR3 length: 13 residues. Deletions cut 10 bases from V and 7 bases from J, with 17 bases between. This CDR3 reads CATGNRADNEQFF. CDR3 coding DNA: TGTGCCACCGGGAACAGGGCGGATAATGAGCAGTTCTTC.

Many counts were recorded for this clonotype. The chain employs TRBV5-1 and TRBJ2-7; 9 positions match TRBD1. The CDR3 has 14 amino acids. V was clipped by 3 bases and J by 3 bases; unmatched bases: 4. Germline V gene lookup returns CDR1 SGHRS and CDR2 YFSETQ. In nucleotides, the CDR3 is TGCGCCAGCAGCTCCGGGACAGGGCTCTACGAGCAGTACTTC. This translates into CASSSGTGLYEQYF.

V is TRBV20-1 and J is TRBJ2-1, with TRBD1 as a possible D gene (5 bases). The CDR3 runs to 14 residues. Per germline, CDR1 DFQATT and CDR2 SNEGSKA (reference sequence). V lost 5 bases to trimming and J lost 4 bases, with 15 bases between them. The CDR3 is CSAAPGQGYNEQFF. Written as DNA, the CDR3 is TGCAGTGCTGCCCCGGGCCAGGGATACAATGAGCAGTTCTTC.

This clonotype has at least ten counts. The DNA of the CDR3 is TGTGCCAGCAGCCAAGGCCGGACTAGCATATCCAATGAGCAGTTCTTC. Its translation is CASSQGRTSISNEQFF. The chain has TRBV3-1 and TRBJ2-1, with TRBD2 matching 8 bases. The V and J ends lost 1 base and 6 bases, in that order; junction bases with no gene match: 8. Germline V CDR1 and CDR2: LGHDT, YNNKEL (reference sequence). The CDR3 totals 16 residues.

This clonotype was seen many times. This sequence joins TRBV29-1 and TRBJ2-1; D might be TRBD1 (6 bases). CDR3 length equals 14 residues. V was cut by 3 bases and J by 10 bases, with 19 bases left in between. Germline CDR1 and CDR2: SQVTM and ANQGSEA. The CDR3 DNA sequence: TGCAGCGTTGACGGAACCCCATCGGGACAAGAGCAGTTCTTC. Its protein product is CSVDGTPSGQEQFF.

The V and J genes are TRBV2 and TRBJ2-7; 10 positions agree with TRBD1. This CDR3 has 14 amino acids. V dropped 6 bases and J dropped 5; count of bases not matched to a gene: 7. Germline CDR1 SNHLY, CDR2 FYNNEI. The CDR3 loop reads CASRRKDRGDEQYF. The CDR3 nucleotides are TGTGCCAGCAGGCGAAAGGACAGGGGGGACGAGCAGTACTTC.

This clonotype was seen many times. The rearrangement joins TRBV5-1 to TRBJ2-7; 7 bases fit TRBD2. Germline-derived CDR1 and CDR2 are SGHRS and YFSETQ. This CDR3 spans 16 amino acids. Trimming removed 4 bases from V and 2 bases from J; junction bases left unmatched: 12. The CDR3 reads CASSATVLAAAYEQYF. For the CDR3, the DNA is TGCGCCAGCAGCGCGACAGTCCTAGCGGCAGCCTACGAGCAGTACTTC.